This entry lists 25 T cell receptor beta chains sequenced from one sample in a study of OX40 agonist ivuxolimab in advanced cancers. TCRdb keeps only in-frame clones here, not all; method: immunoSEQ multiplex PCR. The data hold some 65,000 clones, with 75% to 90% observed a single time. The starting material was CD4+ or CD8+ T cells sorted from blood, obtained in a trial of the OX40 agonist ivuxolimab. Receptors originate from an adult with an advanced solid tumor such as melanoma, head and neck, liver or kidney cancer.

This chain uses TRBV5-1 with TRBJ2-2; D call uncertain. V shed 7 bases and J shed 7 bases, with 17 bases lying between them. Germline V gene sequence: CDR1 SGHRS, CDR2 YFSETQ. This CDR3 has 14 residues. The CDR3 nucleotides read TGCGCCAGCGGGGTCGCGGCCGGTGGCGGGGAGCTGTTTTTT. Translation gives CASGVAAGGGELFF.

The chain employs TRBV6-5 and TRBJ1-5, with D unclear. Germline CDR1 is MNHEY and CDR2 is SVGAGI. This CDR3 has 14 amino acids. V was pared by 4 bases and J by 1 base, with 8 bases between. The CDR3 region is CASSLASSNQPQHF. DNA of the CDR3: TGTGCCAGCAGTTTGGCCTCGAGCAATCAGCCCCAGCATTTT.

The chain has TRBV5-1 and TRBJ2-5, with TRBD1 matching 7 bases. Germline assignment: CDR1 SGHRS and CDR2 YFSETQ. The CDR3 has 14 amino acids. V shed 1 base, J shed 2 bases, and the junction held 2 bases outside the gene matches. CDR3 loop: CASSLKGQQETQYF. CDR3 nucleotide sequence: TGCGCCAGCAGCTTGAAGGGACAGCAAGAGACCCAGTACTTC.

The gene calls are TRBV28 and TRBJ2-1; D may be TRBD1 or TRBD2 (5 bases each). Germline CDR1 MDHEN, CDR2 SYDVKM. V was clipped by 2 bases and J by 6 bases, with 14 bases between them. This CDR3 has 15 amino acids. The CDR3 nucleotides read TGTGCCAGCAGTTTAGGGGGTAACCTCCCCAATGAGCAGTTCTTC. It codes for CASSLGGNLPNEQFF.

This chain connects TRBV7-8 to TRBJ1-1, with D possibly TRBD1 on 6 matching bases. Trimming removed 1 base from V and 8 bases from J, with 14 bases in between. The CDR3 is 14 residues long. Germline CDR1 SGHVS, CDR2 FQNEAQ. The CDR3 bases are TGTGCCAGCAGCTTAGGGGTGGGGGGCGACGAAGCTTTCTTT. Translation: CASSLGVGGDEAFF. The full variable domain, rest sourced from reference TRBV7-8 and TRBJ1-1, is GAGVSQSPRYKVAKRGQDVALRCDPISGHVSLFWYQQALGQGPEFLTYFQNEAQLDKSGLPSDRFFAERPEGSVSTLKIQRTQQEDSAVYLCASSLGVGGDEAFFGQGTRLTVV.

This clone was counted between two and nine times. The identical CDR3 is also encoded by other nucleotide sequences in the sample. This sequence joins TRBV28 and TRBJ1-3, with TRBD1 matching over 7 bases. CDR1 and CDR2 (germline): MDHEN, SYDVKM. The CDR3 spans 15 residues. The ends lost 3 bases at V and 0 bases at J; junction bases unmatched: 2. CDR3 nucleotides: TGTGCCAGCAGTTTGGACAGGTACTCTGGAAACACCATATATTTT. Translated: CASSLDRYSGNTIYF. Based on the CDR3 plus reference TRBV28 and TRBJ1-3, the full variable domain is DVKVTQSSRYLVKRTGEKVFLECVQDMDHENMFWYRQDPGLGLRLIYFSYDVKMKEKGDIPEGYSVSREKKERFSLILESASTNQTSMYLCASSLDRYSGNTIYFGEGSWLTVV.

V gene TRBV5-1 combines with J gene TRBJ2-1; TRBD1 is a possible D gene (5 bases). The CDR3 runs to 15 residues. V was shortened by 0 bases and J by 5 bases, with 12 bases between the two germline ends. Germline V gene lookup returns CDR1 SGHRS and CDR2 YFSETQ. The CDR3 is CASSLARQGNNEQFF. The DNA for the CDR3 is TGCGCCAGCAGCTTGGCGCGTCAGGGAAACAATGAGCAGTTCTTC. The full variable domain, rest sourced from reference TRBV5-1 and TRBJ2-1, is KAGVTQTPRYLIKTRGQQVTLSCSPISGHRSVSWYQQTPGQGLQFLFEYFSETQRNKGNFPGRFSGRQFSNSRSEMNVSTLELGDSALYLCASSLARQGNNEQFFGPGTRLTVL.

The chain joins TRBV5-4 to TRBJ1-4; D is unresolved. CDR3 size: 13 residues. V dropped 0 bases and J dropped 8 bases, with 8 bases sitting between them. Germline CDR1 SGHNT, CDR2 YYREEE (reference sequence). The CDR3 nucleotides are TGTGCCAGCAGCTTGGGGGCGGGGGAAAAACTGTTTTTT. The encoded protein is CASSLGAGEKLFF. Together with reference TRBV5-4 and TRBJ1-4, the CDR3 gives the full variable domain: ETGVTQSPTHLIKTRGQQVTLRCSSQSGHNTVSWYQQALGQGPQFIFQYYREEENGRGNFPPRFSGLQFPNYSSELNVNALELDDSALYLCASSLGAGEKLFFGSGTQLSVL.

For the CDR3, the DNA is TGTGCCAGCAGTCCGGGGTACAATTCACCCCTCCACTTT. Its translation: CASSPGYNSPLHF. The V call is TRBV6-4, the J call TRBJ1-6; D is ambiguous. Between the trimmed V and J ends, which lost 5 bases and 7 bases, there was a span of 9 bases. The germline gives CDR1 MRHNA, CDR2 SNTAGT. This CDR3 region has 13 residues.

This chain links TRBV6-6 with TRBJ2-2; 7 positions match TRBD1. Germline-derived CDR1 and CDR2 are MNHNY and SVGAGI (reference sequence). With 6 bases clipped from V and 2 bases from J, the junction kept 3 bases outside the gene matches. This CDR3 spans 14 amino acids. CDR3 sequence reads: CASRGQVNTGELFF. Here the CDR3 DNA reads TGTGCCAGCAGAGGACAGGTCAACACCGGGGAGCTGTTTTTT.

The chain links TRBV5-6 to TRBJ1-1, with TRBD1 as a possible D gene (6 bases). V lost 4 bases and J 1 base, leaving 11 bases between the germline ends. The CDR3 extends over 14 amino acids. Germline V gene lookup returns CDR1 SGHDT and CDR2 YYEEEE. The CDR3: CASSLATGNTEAFF. Written as DNA, the CDR3 is TGTGCCAGCAGCCTAGCGACAGGGAACACTGAAGCTTTCTTT.

The chain carries TRBV5-6 and TRBJ1-5; D is perhaps TRBD1 (5 bases). This CDR3 region has 15 residues. The V gene lost 2 bases and the J gene lost 2 bases, with 11 bases spanning the gap. CDR1 and CDR2 (germline): SGHDT, YYEEEE. CDR3: CASSFRGSGNQPQHF. The CDR3 DNA sequence: TGTGCCAGCAGCTTTAGGGGATCGGGCAATCAGCCCCAGCATTTT.

The chain couples TRBV21-1 to TRBJ2-3; the table's D call, TRBD1, has no DNA check behind it. TRBV21-1 is a known pseudogene. The CDR3 length is 20 residues. The CDR3 sequence: CASSKGLFYGDRGPTDTQYF. The CDR3 nucleotides read TGTGCCAGCAGCAAAGGCTTATTTTATGGGGACAGGGGCCCAACAGATACGCAGTATTTT.

This clone was seen only a few times. The gene calls are TRBV28 and TRBJ2-3; tentatively, D is TRBD1 (5 bases). Deletions cut 9 bases from V and 4 bases from J, with 20 bases between. This CDR3 has 15 amino acids. Germline assignment: CDR1 MDHEN and CDR2 SYDVKM. The CDR3 reads CASKQGGKGSDTQYF. CDR3 DNA sequence: TGTGCCAGTAAGCAGGGTGGTAAAGGATCAGATACGCAGTATTTT. The full variable domain, completed using reference TRBV28 and TRBJ2-3, is DVKVTQSSRYLVKRTGEKVFLECVQDMDHENMFWYRQDPGLGLRLIYFSYDVKMKEKGDIPEGYSVSREKKERFSLILESASTNQTSMYLCASKQGGKGSDTQYFGPGTRLTVL.

The genes are TRBV5-4 and TRBJ1-6, with 7 positions matching TRBD1. The CDR3 runs 17 residues. The J segment lost 5 bases and the V segment lost 4 bases, leaving 12 bases of the junction unmatched. Germline V gene sequence: CDR1 SGHNT, CDR2 YYREEE (reference sequence). The CDR3 nucleotides read TGTGCCAGCAGCCCGGTCCGGGACAGCCAAAATAATTCACCCCTCCACTTT. This encodes CASSPVRDSQNNSPLHF.

This chain joins TRBV19 and TRBJ1-6; D gene unclear. With 5 bases removed from V and 7 bases from J, the gap between germline ends came to 15 bases. CDR1 and CDR2 from the germline V gene are LNHDA and SQIVND (reference sequence). This CDR3 comprises 15 residues. CDR3 sequence (DNA): TGTGCCAGTAGTTACAACCCCCACCGGAATTCACCCCTCCACTTT. Its protein product is CASSYNPHRNSPLHF.

V gene TRBV6-6 combines with J gene TRBJ1-1; D remains ambiguous. The CDR3 sequence is 15 residues long. The V end was cut by 2 bases, the J end by 5 bases, with 15 bases between. Germline V CDR1 and CDR2: MNHNY, SVGAGI (reference sequence). In DNA, the CDR3 is TGTGCCAGCAGTTACATCCCGCAGGATGGGACTGAAGCTTTCTTT. This sequence encodes CASSYIPQDGTEAFF.

The chain is built from TRBV6-5 and TRBJ1-2; no reliable D call. Germline CDR1 is MNHEY and CDR2 is SVGAGI. This CDR3 spans 14 amino acids. V dropped 7 bases and J dropped 4 bases, with 16 bases sitting between them. This CDR3 is CASKRAGTSYGYTF. CDR3 in DNA: TGTGCCAGCAAGAGGGCGGGCACTAGCTATGGCTACACCTTC.

The chain combines TRBV11-1 with TRBJ1-2, with D hard to call. Germline lookup yields CDR1 SGHAT and CDR2 FQDESV (reference sequence). V was clipped by 4 bases and J by 7 bases, with 16 bases between them. There are 14 residues in the CDR3. CDR3 bases: TGTGCCAGCAGCTCCTTAGAAACGATCGGTGGCTACACCTTC. Translation: CASSSLETIGGYTF. Combining the CDR3 with reference TRBV11-1 and TRBJ1-2 gives the whole variable domain EAEVAQSPRYKITEKSQAVAFWCDPISGHATLYWYRQILGQGPELLVQFQDESVVDDSQLPKDRFSAERLKGVDSTLKIQPAELGDSAMYLCASSSLETIGGYTFGSGTRLTVV.

V usage is TRBV27 and J usage is TRBJ1-4; D remains unclear. CDR3 size: 15 residues. Germline CDR1 MNHEY, CDR2 SMNVEV (reference sequence). With 7 bases removed from V and 0 bases from J, the gap between germline ends came to 12 bases. The CDR3 reads CASTPTYTTNEKLFF. CDR3 DNA: TGTGCCAGCACCCCAACATATACAACTAATGAAAAACTGTTTTTT.

In this sample, this clone turned up once. This sequence joins TRBV27 and TRBJ1-1, with D unclear. The CDR3 consists of 13 residues. V was shortened by 3 bases and J by 5 bases, with 10 bases between the two germline ends. Germline CDR1 is MNHEY and CDR2 is SMNVEV (reference sequence). This CDR3 is CASSLESWTEAFF. In DNA, the CDR3 is TGTGCCAGCAGTTTGGAGTCGTGGACTGAAGCTTTCTTT.

The V call is TRBV7-8, the J call TRBJ2-7; D gene uncertain. The CDR3 is 13 residues long. Trimming took off 5 bases at V and 9 bases at J, with 17 bases between the two ends. The germline V gene encodes CDR1 SGHVS and CDR2 FQNEAQ. The CDR3 spells CASSRTEATVQYF. DNA for the CDR3: TGTGCCAGCAGCCGGACCGAGGCCACGGTGCAGTACTTC.

The rearrangement joins TRBV18 to TRBJ1-5; D is unresolved. Trimming removed 1 base from V and 3 bases from J, with 7 bases in between. This CDR3 has 14 residues. Germline V gene lookup returns CDR1 KGHSH and CDR2 LQKENI. In nucleotides, the CDR3 is TGTGCCAGCTCACCACTGGGGTTCAATCAGCCCCAGCATTTT. Residues: CASSPLGFNQPQHF.

CDR3 sequence reads: CASSLSYTGELFF. Written as DNA, the CDR3 is TGTGCCAGCAGTTTATCCTACACCGGGGAGCTGTTTTTT. V is TRBV27 and J is TRBJ2-2; unclear D gene. In germline, CDR1 is MNHEY, CDR2 SMNVEV (reference sequence). V gave up 0 bases and J gave up 3 bases, with 2 bases separating them. The CDR3 has 13 amino acids.

The chain recombines TRBV7-3 with TRBJ2-7; 7 bases fit TRBD2. The germline V gene encodes CDR1 SGHTA and CDR2 FQGTGA. V lost 3 bases and J lost 6; bases outside the gene matches: 11. The CDR3 covers 15 residues. The CDR3 DNA sequence: TGTGCCAGCAGCTTCGGTGGCGGGAGCGGTTTCGAGCAGTACTTC. Its translation: CASSFGGGSGFEQYF.